The present entry profiles one T cell receptor (beta chain) with its context. This clonotype was observed at least ten times. Its antigen remains unidentified. No clone much larger than this one lies a single base away; base qualities are absent. The data belong to a study of T cells in Graves' hyperthyroidism and ophthalmopathy (dated by TCRdb to about 2019). Looking at the study overall: A discovery cohort of roughly 100 patients, about 44 with Graves' ophthalmopathy and under 60 with stable Graves' hyperthyroidism, was used to find distinguishing TCR V-J signatures. Prospective prediction of ophthalmopathy was tested in an independent validation cohort of some 19 hyperthyroidism patients and 17 patients who later progressed to ophthalmopathy. The 95 to 100 discovery patients were randomly divided into training and test sets at a 7:3 ratio. In roughly six Graves' hyperthyroidism patients, the study also compared T-cell repertoires from thyroid tissue with T-cell repertoires from blood. Once sampling was done, hyperthyroidism patients were given methimazole at a starting dose of 30 mg daily, whereas ophthalmopathy patients were given high-dose intravenous methylprednisolone. The paper describes TCR Vbeta CDR3 sequencing of 120 to 150 peripheral blood samples, made up of 43 ophthalmopathy patients, approximately 73 hyperthyroidism patients and about 17 progressor patients.

A patient counted as having stable Graves' hyperthyroidism if no progression to ophthalmopathy occurred over 18 months of follow-up. The hyperthyroidism patients were between 18 and 65 years old and newly diagnosed, with a disease duration of less than 2 months. The study excluded patients with uncontrolled infections, other autoimmune diseases, pregnancy or lactation. Diagnoses were based on clinical symptoms, serum thyroxine and TRAb, thyroid ultrasound and orbital computed tomography. Total RNA was extracted with Trizol reagent, and quality was checked on an Agilent 2100 Bioanalyzer. Here is what the overall study found, with its caveats: A model built on a 13 V-J signature distinguished ophthalmopathy from stable hyperthyroidism, reaching roughly 88% sensitivity and about 81% specificity in cross-validation and 80%/75% in testing. In validation, the model predicted progression to ophthalmopathy with 55% to 71% sensitivity and approximately 72% specificity, a median of about 6 months before onset. Sample size was not statistically predetermined, and investigators were not blinded to group allocation. Most expanded thyroid clonotypes (frequency above 0.001) were also found in blood, which suggests that blood repertoires may mirror thyroid immune responses.

Amplification of TCR beta CDR3 regions was carried out from RNA transcripts. The first round of RT-PCR for the TCR CDR3 was performed with the HTBI primer set and the Qiagen OneStep RT-PCR kit. Libraries were constructed in a second round of multiplex PCR, after which size selection and purification were carried out. Sequencing of the libraries was done on an Illumina HiSeq2000 using paired-end 100 bp reads. Processing in the source paper ran as follows. SOAPnuke was used to process the raw data, with reads discarded if the reads contained adapters or uncalled bases, had a mean Phred below 15, or lacked an exact constant-primer or identifier match. High-quality paired reads were merged using COPE v1.2.5, and each unique nucleotide sequence was defined as a clonotype. Clonotypes were aligned to IMGT TRBV, TRBD and TRBJ reference segments using MiTCR v1.1. The analysis was restricted to V-J combinations with a frequency above 0.0001, which together covered roughly 99% of the repertoires. The TCS score was defined as F50 (clonal expansion) divided by E x V (chaos), with BLOSUM62-based TCRdist calculated between CDR3 peptides within each V-J. Welch's t-statistics and random forest reduced 514 V-J features to 13, which were used in a naive Bayes classifier (R e1071). The similarity between thyroid and blood repertoires was quantified using the Morisita-Horn index. TCRdb reanalyzed the raw reads on its own, using fastp at Q25 for trimming and MiXCR for clone calling, and kept in-frame beta chains. Rows are unified per CDR3 protein, each entry keeping the most common DNA and genes. TCRdb's processing, not the authors' own work, is the source of the V and J calls. The sample includes around 580,000 distinct CDR3 sequences, with 35% to 55% observed a single time. The top ten constitute about 8.3% of the sample.

The sequenced material came from peripheral blood or thyroid tissue (not recorded which). The source is a woman between 18 and 29 years old with Graves' hyperthyroidism.

The DNA reads as follows: TGCAGTGCTAGAGGGCCAGTAAACACCATATATTTT. It translates as CSARGPVNTIYF. Recombination linked TRBV20-1 to TRBJ1-3; no D gene can be assigned with confidence. V and J are truncated by 1 base and 6 bases respectively, leaving an intervening sequence of 7 bases. In the germline V gene (reference sequence), CDR1 corresponds to DFQATT and CDR2 to SNEGSKA. The CDR3 sequence holds 12 residues, the cysteine and phenylalanine included. Only the CDR3 portion is preserved as DNA: 36 bases, with reading frame beginning at the first base.